This entry lists 32 T cell receptor beta chains sequenced from one sample in a study of blood T cell repertoires in COVID-19. The assay was immunoSEQ multiplex PCR, and TCRdb's table has in-frame clones only and misses some. The table lists 200,000 or so clones, less than 90% of them singletons, with 1.5% to 2% in the top ten. The sample taken for sequencing was peripheral blood. All receptors derive from a man between 65 and 85 years old with acute or convalescent COVID-19.

The gene calls are TRBV30 and TRBJ2-3; D possibly corresponds to TRBD2 (6 bases). V lost 2 bases to trimming and J lost 0 bases, with 9 bases between them. CDR3 length equals 14 residues. The germline V gene has CDR1 GTSNPN and CDR2 SVGIG (reference sequence). CDR3 coding DNA: TGTGCCTGGAGTCTAGGACTAAGCACAGATACGCAGTATTTT. It specifies CAWSLGLSTDTQYF.

V and J are TRBV27 and TRBJ2-1; tentative D call: TRBD1 (5 bases). The CDR3 length is 16 residues. The V and J ends lost 7 bases and 0 bases respectively, with 16 bases between them. The germline V gene has CDR1 MNHEY and CDR2 SMNVEV (reference sequence). The CDR3 sequence: CASTLGPARSYNEQFF. The CDR3 DNA sequence: TGTGCCAGCACCTTGGGGCCAGCGCGCTCCTACAATGAGCAGTTCTTC.

V gene TRBV7-2 combines with J gene TRBJ2-7; 9 bases line up with TRBD2. The CDR3 loop spans 15 amino acids. The junction had 6 bases not matched to a gene; V was cut back by 3 bases and J by 3 bases. Per germline, CDR1 SGHTA and CDR2 FQGNSA. The CDR3 reads CASSLPGLAIYEQYF. The CDR3 coding sequence is TGTGCCAGCAGCTTGCCGGGACTAGCAATCTACGAGCAGTACTTC.

This rearrangement joins TRBV5-1 to TRBJ2-5; D ambiguous. Deletions cut 0 bases from V and 2 bases from J, with 8 bases between. From germline, CDR1 is SGHRS and CDR2 YFSETQ. The CDR3 runs to 14 residues. CDR3 sequence reads: CASSLGVRQETQYF. CDR3 coding DNA: TGCGCCAGCAGCTTGGGGGTCAGGCAAGAGACCCAGTACTTC.

V is TRBV19 and J is TRBJ1-4; D is unclear. Germline-derived CDR1 and CDR2 are LNHDA and SQIVND (reference sequence). V was pared by 5 bases and J by 4 bases, with 11 bases between. CDR3 size: 14 residues. CDR3 in DNA: TGTGCCAGTAGTCCTACGGGGTTTAATGAAAAACTGTTTTTT. It translates to CASSPTGFNEKLFF.

The V call is TRBV6-5, the J call TRBJ1-4, with D possibly matching TRBD1 (6 bases). The CDR3 has 13 residues. Germline lookup yields CDR1 MNHEY and CDR2 SVGAGI. The V gene lost 10 bases and the J gene lost 6 bases, with 15 bases spanning the gap. The CDR3, as DNA: TGTGCCACCTCCGGGACAAGCTATGAAAAACTGTTTTTT. It yields the protein CATSGTSYEKLFF.

The chain couples TRBV15 to TRBJ2-7; 14 positions match TRBD2. V lost 1 base to trimming and J lost 7 bases; unmatched junction nucleotides: 3. This CDR3 is 15 amino acids long. Germline loops: CDR1 LNHNV, CDR2 YYDKDF (reference sequence). In DNA form, the CDR3 reads TGTGCCACCAGCAGAGGGGGACTAGCGGGAGTTGAGCAGTACTTC. Residues: CATSRGGLAGVEQYF. The variable domain in full, with the rest retrieved from reference TRBV15 and TRBJ2-7, is DAMVIQNPRYQVTQFGKPVTLSCSQTLNHNVMYWYQQKSSQAPKLLFHYYDKDFNNEADTPDNFQSRRPNTSFCFLDIRSPGLGDTAMYLCATSRGGLAGVEQYFGPGTRLTVT.

J is TRBJ2-1 and V is TRBV6-4, with D perhaps matching TRBD1 (6 bases). Germline V gives CDR1 MRHNA, CDR2 SNTAGT. Deletions cut 2 bases from V and 0 bases from J, with 8 bases between. The CDR3 sequence is 15 residues long. In DNA form, the CDR3 reads TGTGCCAGCAGTGACGGACAGAGCTCCTACAATGAGCAGTTCTTC. This translates into CASSDGQSSYNEQFF.

The chain employs TRBV2 and TRBJ2-3, with TRBD2 matching over 13 bases. V gave up 9 bases and J gave up 2 bases; unmatched junction bases: 5. Germline V gives CDR1 SNHLY, CDR2 FYNNEI. CDR3 length: 15 amino acids. CDR3 residues: CASEGLAGITDTQYF. The CDR3 nucleotides read TGTGCCAGTGAGGGACTAGCGGGAATCACAGATACGCAGTATTTT.

The chain links TRBV7-2 to TRBJ1-1; 9 bases fit TRBD1. The V segment lost 5 bases and the J segment 2 bases; nucleotides outside the gene matches: 9. Looked up from germline, CDR1 is SGHTA and CDR2 is FQGNSA. This CDR3 has 16 residues. CDR3 protein: CASSHGQGSFNTEAFF. CDR3 in DNA: TGTGCCAGCAGCCACGGACAGGGGAGTTTCAACACTGAAGCTTTCTTT.

The chain uses TRBV7-6 and TRBJ2-1; possible D gene TRBD2, 5 bases. The V and J ends lost 5 bases and 10 bases respectively, with 27 bases between them. Germline CDR1 and CDR2: SGHVS and FNYEAQ. This CDR3 is built from 17 residues. CDR3 in amino acids: CASSPPGVGIRGREQFF. CDR3 nucleotide sequence: TGTGCCAGCAGCCCCCCCGGGGTGGGGATTAGAGGGAGAGAGCAGTTCTTC.

This clone is a singleton in its sample. In DNA, the CDR3 is TGCGCCAGCAGCTTGGTCAGGGATACGCAGTATTTT. Amino acids: CASSLVRDTQYF. The chain couples TRBV5-1 to TRBJ2-3, with D hard to call. The germline V gene has CDR1 SGHRS and CDR2 YFSETQ. V was clipped by 0 bases and J by 6 bases, with 5 bases between them. The CDR3 is 12 amino acids.

J is TRBJ1-2 and V is TRBV19; TRBD1 aligns across 7 bases. CDR3 length equals 13 residues. Germline CDR1 LNHDA, CDR2 SQIVND (reference sequence). After removal of 8 bases from V and 4 bases from J, the junction contained 7 bases not matched to a gene. CDR3 amino acids: CASRDSVPYGYTF. The CDR3 region has the DNA TGTGCCAGTCGGGACAGCGTGCCCTATGGCTACACCTTC.

The table lists this clone with a count of one. CDR3 DNA sequence: TGCGCCAGCAGCTTGGTGCCCTCTGGGGCGGGGGGAACGAATGAAAAACTGTTTTTT. Its translation: CASSLVPSGAGGTNEKLFF. The chain has TRBV5-1 and TRBJ1-4; D perhaps matches TRBD1 (5 bases). This CDR3 region has 19 residues. Trimming shortened V by 0 bases and J by 5 bases, and 23 bases separated the two germline ends. CDR1 SGHRS and CDR2 YFSETQ come from the germline V gene.

The rearrangement links TRBV18 to TRBJ1-2; TRBD1 aligns across 9 bases. Germline CDR1 is KGHSH and CDR2 is LQKENI. J lost 1 base, V lost 3 bases, and 3 bases had no gene match. This CDR3 spans 15 amino acids. The CDR3 DNA reads as TGTGCCAGCTCACCCGGACAGGGGATTAACTATGGCTACACCTTC. Translated: CASSPGQGINYGYTF.

In its sample, this clone was seen a few times. V usage is TRBV27 and J usage is TRBJ2-7, with TRBD2 identical over 15 bases. Germline V gives CDR1 MNHEY, CDR2 SMNVEV (reference sequence). Trimming cost V 8 bases and J 2 bases; bases outside gene matches: 1. The CDR3 runs to 14 residues. The CDR3 reads CASGLAGGAYEQYF. CDR3 coding DNA: TGTGCCAGCGGACTAGCGGGAGGGGCCTACGAGCAGTACTTC.

The chain recombines TRBV28 with TRBJ2-1; TRBD2 agrees at 10 bases. V gave up 2 bases and J gave up 0 bases; unmatched junction bases: 19. The CDR3 totals 22 residues. Germline V CDR1 and CDR2: MDHEN, SYDVKM. CDR3 residues: CASSLPFKTGLAHTNSYNEQFF. In DNA form, the CDR3 reads TGTGCCAGCAGTTTACCTTTTAAGACGGGACTAGCGCATACAAACTCCTACAATGAGCAGTTCTTC.

The chain carries TRBV9 and TRBJ2-3, with 8 positions matching TRBD2. The J segment lost 4 bases and the V segment lost 2 bases, leaving 6 bases of the junction unmatched. CDR1 and CDR2 (germline): SGDLS, YYNGEE. CDR3 length: 15 residues. In DNA, the CDR3 is TGTGCCAGCAGCGTTCGGGAGGGCGGCGCAGATACGCAGTATTTT. Translated: CASSVREGGADTQYF.

The chain has TRBV19 and TRBJ1-3; D uncertain. Germline V gene data show CDR1 as LNHDA and CDR2 as SQIVND (reference sequence). Trimming pared 7 bases from V and 0 bases from J, leaving 7 bases between. This CDR3 is 13 amino acids long. CDR3 in amino acids: CASTQFSGNTIYF. DNA for the CDR3: TGTGCCAGTACGCAGTTCTCTGGAAACACCATATATTTT.

V is TRBV7-9 and J is TRBJ2-1; the match to TRBD2 covers 8 bases. The CDR3 is 15 residues long. Germline V lookup: CDR1 SEHNR, CDR2 FQNEAQ (reference sequence). J gave up 8 bases and V 1 base, and 7 bases lay outside the gene matches. DNA of the CDR3: TGTGCCAGCAGCTTAGGGGCGGGAGGAACGCATGAGCAGTTCTTC. It translates to CASSLGAGGTHEQFF.

V and J are TRBV7-2 and TRBJ2-6, with 7 nucleotides matching TRBD1. CDR1 and CDR2 (germline): SGHTA, FQGNSA. Trimming at V came to 3 bases and at J to 3 bases, leaving 2 bases not matched to a gene. The CDR3 sequence is 15 residues long. The CDR3 nucleotides are TGTGCCAGCAGCTTGGGGACAGTTGGGGCCAACGTCCTGACTTTC. Protein: CASSLGTVGANVLTF.

The chain is built from TRBV7-9 and TRBJ2-3; no clear D gene. Germline V lookup: CDR1 SEHNR, CDR2 FQNEAQ (reference sequence). V was cut by 5 bases and J by 1 base, with 10 bases left in between. The CDR3 totals 14 residues. CDR3 nucleotide sequence: TGTGCCAGCAGCCCATCTTCGGGCACAGATACGCAGTATTTT. This encodes CASSPSSGTDTQYF. Complete variable domain (other parts from reference TRBV7-9 and TRBJ2-3): DTGVSQNPRHKITKRGQNVTFRCDPISEHNRLYWYRQTLGQGPEFLTYFQNEAQLEKSRLLSDRFSAERPKGSFSTLEIQRTEQGDSAMYLCASSPSSGTDTQYFGPGTRLTVL.

This chain links TRBV19 with TRBJ2-2; 8 nucleotides line up with TRBD2. J gave up 4 bases and V 2 bases, and 6 bases lay outside the gene matches. CDR3 length: 16 amino acids. Germline V gene lookup returns CDR1 LNHDA and CDR2 SQIVND (reference sequence). CDR3 region: CASSISTSGFTGELFF. The CDR3 nucleotides are TGTGCCAGTAGTATATCAACTAGCGGATTCACCGGGGAGCTGTTTTTT.

This chain uses TRBV19 with TRBJ1-1, with 8 bases identical to TRBD1. With V trimmed by 4 bases and J by 10 bases, 8 bases remained unmatched. The CDR3 runs to 13 residues. Per the germline V gene, CDR1 is LNHDA and CDR2 is SQIVND (reference sequence). CDR3 DNA: TGTGCCAGTAGTACGGACAGGGCGGGTGGAGCTTTCTTT. Protein product: CASSTDRAGGAFF.

The V call is TRBV2, the J call TRBJ1-1; D not resolved. The CDR3 loop spans 13 amino acids. Germline lookup yields CDR1 SNHLY and CDR2 FYNNEI. V lost 10 bases, J lost 1 base, and 13 bases lay in between. In DNA form, the CDR3 reads TGTGCCACCGGGTTGCAGCCGAACACTGAAGCTTTCTTT. Its translation is CATGLQPNTEAFF.

The DNA for the CDR3 is TGTGCCAGCAGTTCGGCCAGGGGGCGACAGGAGCAGTACTTC. Its translation is CASSSARGRQEQYF. This chain uses TRBV6-6 with TRBJ2-7; 8 bases line up with TRBD1. Germline CDR1 MNHNY, CDR2 SVGAGI (reference sequence). V shed 4 bases, J shed 7 bases, and the junction held 9 bases outside the gene matches. This CDR3 is 14 amino acids long.

The chain carries TRBV5-8 and TRBJ1-1; D is unclear. The CDR3 runs 13 residues. Germline CDR1 and CDR2: SGHTS and YDEGEE. Trimming shortened V by 4 bases and J by 7 bases, and 14 bases separated the two germline ends. DNA for the CDR3: TGTGCCAGCAGCGTCGGGGAAATGAGTGAAGCTTTCTTT. It yields the protein CASSVGEMSEAFF.

The rearrangement uses TRBV7-8 and TRBJ2-1; D is perhaps TRBD2 (6 bases). Trimming took 8 bases from V and 1 from J, leaving 15 bases between them. CDR1 and CDR2 from the germline V gene are SGHVS and FQNEAQ. The CDR3 is 15 residues long. CDR3 loop: CASGSRDSSYNEQFF. The CDR3 nucleotides read TGTGCCAGCGGGAGTAGGGACTCGTCCTACAATGAGCAGTTCTTC.

V usage is TRBV29-1 and J usage is TRBJ2-7; no firm D call. This CDR3 is built from 15 residues. V dropped 1 base and J dropped 3 bases, with 16 bases sitting between them. Germline CDR1 and CDR2: SQVTM and ANQGSEA. The CDR3 nucleotides read TGCAGCGTTGAAGTCCCCACAACAAGCGACTACGAGCAGTACTTC. It encodes CSVEVPTTSDYEQYF.

V gene TRBV4-3 combines with J gene TRBJ1-2, with 9 bases that match TRBD1. V shed 4 bases, J shed 6 bases, and the junction held 3 bases outside the gene matches. The CDR3 consists of 13 residues. Germline lookup yields CDR1 LGHNA and CDR2 YSLEER. Here the CDR3 DNA reads TGCGCCAGCAGCCCCAGGACAGGGGATGGCTACACCTTC. It is translated as CASSPRTGDGYTF.

The rearrangement joins TRBV24-1 to TRBJ2-1, with D tentatively TRBD2 (6 bases). Deletions cut 1 base from V and 2 bases from J, with 11 bases between. The germline gives CDR1 KGHDR, CDR2 SFDVKD. This CDR3 comprises 16 residues. DNA for the CDR3: TGTGCCACCAGTGATTTAGGGAGGAGTACCTACAATGAGCAGTTCTTC. Protein sequence: CATSDLGRSTYNEQFF.

This clone was seen just once. The V gene is TRBV28, the J gene TRBJ2-3; 7 nucleotides align to TRBD2. In germline, CDR1 is MDHEN, CDR2 SYDVKM. This CDR3 has 13 residues. Trimming cost V 8 bases and J 1 base; bases outside gene matches: 3. As DNA, the CDR3 is TGTGCCAGCCTTGGGGGGGGCACAGATACGCAGTATTTT. Amino acids: CASLGGGTDTQYF.